The TCR beta chain under discussion was sequenced for a study of regulatory T cells in long-lasting Graves disease. V was pared by 6 bases and J by 2 bases, with 8 bases of the junction left unmatched. The CDR3 spans 15 residues. CDR1 MNHNS and CDR2 SASEGT come from the germline V gene. Notes on the study in general: For persistent Graves' patients, TCR diversity was lower than for newly diagnosed ones. There were preferences for TRBV28, TRBJ1-2 and TRBJ2-5 in persistent disease.

According to the study, TCR beta libraries were built with iRepertoire HTBI primers and CDR3-region Arm-PCR. TCRdb re-called the multiplex PCR reads through MiXCR, storing one row per CDR3 protein. The table shows 400,000 to 450,000 distinct CDR3 sequences, with about a quarter occurring only once. Specified time point: persistent/refractory GD, antithyroid drugs over 5 years with positive TRAb. RNA extracted from PBMCs served as the sequencing template. Those enrolled as patients came out of an endocrinology department in Xi'an, China. Of note for this clonotype: The antigen is unknown.

The rearrangement joins TRBV6-1 to TRBJ2-7; 9 nucleotides line up with TRBD2. The input for sequencing was peripheral blood mononuclear cells (PBMCs), taken when the disease was refractory, from a patient treated with antithyroid drugs. This TCR came from a female donor with Graves disease. The CDR3 DNA is TGTGCCAGCAGGACCCGGGCGGGGGGGACCTACGAGCAGTACTTC. Its protein is CASRTRAGGTYEQYF.